The 28 T cell receptor beta chains below were found in one sample sequenced in a study of blood T cell repertoires in COVID-19. Method: immunoSEQ multiplex PCR; TCRdb's copy keeps in-frame clones and lacks some. The repertoire consists of under 200,000 clones, with around three quarters occurring once and the leading ten covering about 6.8%. Sequencing was performed on peripheral blood. The receptors here all came from a man in his sixties or seventies with active or convalescent COVID-19.

This chain joins TRBV5-5 and TRBJ2-7; 9 nucleotides line up with TRBD2. Germline V gene sequence: CDR1 SGHKS, CDR2 YYEKEE (reference sequence). The J segment lost 3 bases and the V segment lost 0 bases, leaving 10 bases of the junction unmatched. The CDR3 is 17 amino acids. As DNA, the CDR3 is TGTGCCAGCAGCTTGGGGCTAGCGGCGGGAGGGTTCTACGAGCAGTACTTC. This translates into CASSLGLAAGGFYEQYF.

As DNA, the CDR3 is TGTGCCAGCAGCCCCAGGGACAGATTCTCTGGAAACACCATATATTTT. Protein: CASSPRDRFSGNTIYF. The V call is TRBV7-2, the J call TRBJ1-3, with 7 bases lining up with TRBD1. This CDR3 contains 16 residues. CDR1 and CDR2 from the germline V gene are SGHTA and FQGNSA. V dropped 5 bases and J dropped 0; count of bases not matched to a gene: 7.

The chain uses TRBV7-2 and TRBJ2-7; 7 bases are shared with TRBD2. Trimming at V came to 5 bases and at J to 2 bases, leaving 9 bases not matched to a gene. CDR1 and CDR2 from the germline V gene are SGHTA and FQGNSA. This CDR3 spans 15 amino acids. The CDR3 nucleotides read TGTGCCAGCAGCCCCAGGACTAGGAACACCTACGAGCAGTACTTC. This gives the protein CASSPRTRNTYEQYF.

The CDR3 bases are TGTGCCAGCAGCCGATGGACTAGCGGGGGGAAGACAGATACGCAGTATTTT. It specifies CASSRWTSGGKTDTQYF. The chain uses TRBV2 and TRBJ2-3; 14 nucleotides agree with TRBD2. Germline CDR1 SNHLY, CDR2 FYNNEI. Trimming removed 6 bases from V and 3 bases from J; junction bases left unmatched: 8. The CDR3 sequence is 17 residues long. The full variable domain, in which reference TRBV2 and TRBJ2-3 provide the parts outside the CDR3, is EPEVTQTPSHQVTQMGQEVILRCVPISNHLYFYWYRQILGQKVEFLVSFYNNEISEKSEIFDDQFSVERPDGSNFTLKIRSTKLEDSAMYFCASSRWTSGGKTDTQYFGPGTRLTVL.

This chain connects TRBV4-2 to TRBJ1-6, with TRBD1 matching over 7 bases. J gave up 7 bases and V 0 bases, and 6 bases lay outside the gene matches. This CDR3 has 16 amino acids. CDR1 and CDR2 from the germline V gene are LGHNA and YNFKEQ. CDR3 residues: CASSQDKTGLNSPLHF. The CDR3 DNA reads TGTGCCAGCAGCCAAGATAAGACAGGGTTGAATTCACCCCTCCACTTT.

This chain joins TRBV3-1 (or the pseudogene TRBV3-2) and TRBJ1-2, with D possibly TRBD1 on 6 matching bases. V lost 4 bases and J lost 4, with 13 bases in between. CDR3 length equals 14 residues. Looked up from germline, CDR1 is LGHDT and CDR2 is YNNKEL (reference sequence). The CDR3 here is CASSPWTESYGYTF. CDR3 in DNA: TGTGCCAGCAGCCCATGGACAGAAAGCTATGGCTACACCTTC.

The V gene is TRBV5-4, the J gene TRBJ1-6; 8 nucleotides match TRBD1. The CDR3 consists of 15 residues. CDR1 is SGHNT, CDR2 YYREEE, per germline (reference sequence). The ends lost 6 bases at V and 8 bases at J; junction bases unmatched: 10. The CDR3 coding sequence is TGTGCCAGCACCAAAACAGGGGGAATTGATTCACCCCTCCACTTT. It codes for CASTKTGGIDSPLHF.

In its sample, this clone was seen once. This sequence joins TRBV27 and TRBJ2-1; weak D call: TRBD1 (6 bases). V lost 6 bases to trimming and J lost 6 bases, with 21 bases between them. Germline V gene sequence: CDR1 MNHEY, CDR2 SMNVEV (reference sequence). The CDR3 consists of 16 residues. The CDR3 protein is CASSPIAGVGANEQFF. The CDR3 coding sequence is TGTGCCAGCAGCCCAATAGCAGGGGTAGGGGCCAATGAGCAGTTCTTC.

This chain uses TRBV6-5 with TRBJ1-1, with D perhaps matching TRBD1 (5 bases). Germline V lookup: CDR1 MNHEY, CDR2 SVGAGI. Trimming cost V 8 bases and J 11 bases, with 18 bases left between them. This CDR3 contains 12 residues. This CDR3 reads CASLWGVRIAFF. The CDR3 nucleotides are TGTGCCAGCCTCTGGGGGGTCCGGATCGCTTTCTTT.

The chain recombines TRBV20-1 with TRBJ1-2, with TRBD1 as a possible D gene (6 bases). V lost 3 bases and J 5 bases, leaving 10 bases between the germline ends. There are 12 residues in the CDR3. CDR1 DFQATT and CDR2 SNEGSKA come from the germline V gene (reference sequence). The CDR3 nucleotides are TGCAGTGCTAGTCGGGACACATATGGCTACACCTTC. Residues: CSASRDTYGYTF.

The chain joins TRBV11-2 to TRBJ1-4; D call uncertain. CDR1 and CDR2 (germline): SGHAT, FQNNGV. The CDR3 contains 13 residues. Trimming pared 1 base from V and 4 bases from J, leaving 4 bases between. The CDR3 sequence is CASSLGVNEKLFF. In nucleotides, the CDR3 is TGTGCCAGCAGCTTAGGAGTTAATGAAAAACTGTTTTTT.

This chain joins TRBV12-5 and TRBJ1-5; 7 nucleotides agree with TRBD1. The CDR3 spans 14 residues. Germline CDR1 and CDR2: LGHNT and FRNRAP. The J segment lost 4 bases and the V segment lost 1 base, leaving 1 base of the junction unmatched. DNA for the CDR3: TGTGCTAGTGGTTTGGGACAGGGAAATCAGCCCCAGCATTTT. Its translation is CASGLGQGNQPQHF.

The chain combines TRBV19 with TRBJ1-5; a weak D match, TRBD1 (5 bases). Germline V CDR1 and CDR2: LNHDA, SQIVND (reference sequence). The CDR3 consists of 13 residues. The germline V and J ends were trimmed by 3 bases and 7 bases, with 10 bases remaining between them. The CDR3 loop is CASSMGRDQPQHF. The CDR3 DNA reads TGTGCCAGTAGTATGGGGAGGGACCAGCCCCAGCATTTT.

The V call is TRBV6-2 or TRBV6-3, the J call TRBJ1-5, with a possible D match to TRBD1 (5 bases). The germline V gene encodes CDR1 MNHEY and CDR2 SVGEGT. The CDR3 is 13 residues long. V lost 2 bases to trimming and J lost 7 bases, with 9 bases between them. In nucleotides, the CDR3 is TGTGCCAGCAGTTACGGGGGGTGGCAGCCCCAGCATTTT. Translating it yields CASSYGGWQPQHF.

In this sample, this clone turned up once. The rearrangement links TRBV9 to TRBJ2-5; no clear D gene. V lost 4 bases and J 1 base, leaving 8 bases between the germline ends. CDR3 length: 13 residues. Germline V gene lookup returns CDR1 SGDLS and CDR2 YYNGEE. CDR3 bases: TGTGCCAGCAGCCTAGGCGGCCAAGAGACCCAGTACTTC. Translated, it gives CASSLGGQETQYF. The full variable domain, its missing parts supplied by reference TRBV9 and TRBJ2-5, is DSGVTQTPKHLITATGQRVTLRCSPRSGDLSVYWYQQSLDQGLQFLIQYYNGEERAKGNILERFSAQQFPDLHSELNLSSLELGDSALYFCASSLGGQETQYFGPGTRLLVL.

This chain's CDR3 is CASSVDRDRISGNTIYF. In DNA form, the CDR3 reads TGTGCCAGCAGCGTGGACCGGGACAGGATCTCTGGAAACACCATATATTTT. The chain combines TRBV5-8 with TRBJ1-3; TRBD1 agrees at 8 bases. CDR1 and CDR2 from the germline V gene are SGHTS and YDEGEE. The CDR3 has 17 amino acids. With V trimmed by 4 bases and J by 0 bases, 9 bases remained unmatched.

The chain recombines TRBV2 with TRBJ2-2, with 14 bases lining up with TRBD2. After removal of 6 bases from V and 6 bases from J, the junction contained 6 bases not matched to a gene. Germline assignment: CDR1 SNHLY and CDR2 FYNNEI. The CDR3 is made up of 16 amino acids. The CDR3 reads CASRRGLAGVAGELFF. The CDR3 DNA follows: TGTGCCAGCAGACGGGGACTAGCGGGAGTCGCCGGGGAGCTGTTTTTT.

The J gene is TRBJ1-3, the V gene TRBV4-2, with 12 bases identical to TRBD1. The germline V gene encodes CDR1 LGHNA and CDR2 YNFKEQ. The CDR3 loop spans 15 amino acids. J lost 4 bases, V lost 9 bases, and 7 bases had no gene match. Here the CDR3 reads CARRGQGARGNTIYF. As DNA, the CDR3 is TGTGCCAGACGGGGACAGGGGGCCCGAGGAAACACCATATATTTT.

V and J are TRBV30 and TRBJ1-6; TRBD1 agrees at 9 bases. This CDR3 spans 13 amino acids. The junction had 4 bases not matched to a gene; V was cut back by 5 bases and J by 8 bases. Germline values: CDR1 GTSNPN, CDR2 SVGIG (reference sequence). The CDR3 spells CAWSRQGDSPLHF. The CDR3 DNA sequence: TGTGCCTGGTCCAGACAGGGGGATTCACCCCTCCACTTT.

The J gene is TRBJ1-4, the V gene TRBV30, with 7 bases that match TRBD1. Germline V gives CDR1 GTSNPN, CDR2 SVGIG (reference sequence). The CDR3 has 13 residues. V shed 5 bases, J shed 9 bases, and the junction held 9 bases outside the gene matches. The CDR3 nucleotides are TGTGCCTGGGCCCTACAGGGGCGACAAAAACTGTTTTTT. As protein: CAWALQGRQKLFF. Together with reference TRBV30 and TRBJ1-4, the CDR3 gives the full variable domain: SQTIHQWPATLVQPVGSPLSLECTVEGTSNPNLYWYRQAAGRGLQLLFYSVGIGQISSEVPQNLSASRPQDRQFILSSKKLLLSDSGFYLCAWALQGRQKLFFGSGTQLSVL.

The V gene is TRBV5-1, the J gene TRBJ1-1; D is possibly TRBD1 (5 bases). Germline loops: CDR1 SGHRS, CDR2 YFSETQ. The CDR3 covers 14 residues. Between the trimmed V and J ends, which lost 0 bases and 1 base, there was a span of 7 bases. DNA of the CDR3: TGCGCCAGCAGCTTGGGACAGTGGAACACTGAAGCTTTCTTT. Its protein product is CASSLGQWNTEAFF.

The V gene is TRBV29-1, the J gene TRBJ1-1; D possibly corresponds to TRBD1 (6 bases). Germline V gene lookup returns CDR1 SQVTM and CDR2 ANQGSEA. Trimming took off 6 bases at V and 1 base at J, with 21 bases between the two ends. The CDR3 covers 16 residues. The CDR3: CSVQGWGGKANTEAFF. The CDR3 DNA sequence: TGCAGCGTCCAAGGGTGGGGGGGCAAGGCGAACACTGAAGCTTTCTTT.

This clone has a single count. The V gene is TRBV5-5, the J gene TRBJ2-6, with 7 bases identical to TRBD2. Germline V lookup: CDR1 SGHKS, CDR2 YYEKEE (reference sequence). V dropped 4 bases and J dropped 2; count of bases not matched to a gene: 6. The CDR3 covers 16 residues. CDR3 coding DNA: TGTGCCAGCAGCCCCTGGGGGGGTGCTGGGGCCAACGTCCTGACTTTC. Encoded protein: CASSPWGGAGANVLTF.

The chain carries TRBV29-1 and TRBJ2-3; D is possibly TRBD2 (6 bases). Germline CDR1 and CDR2: SQVTM and ANQGSEA. CDR3 size: 13 residues. Trimming pared 7 bases from V and 5 bases from J, leaving 16 bases between. The CDR3 spells CSGEADLGDTQYF. The CDR3 DNA reads TGCAGCGGGGAGGCTGACCTGGGAGATACGCAGTATTTT.

V gene TRBV6-2 or TRBV6-3 combines with J gene TRBJ1-1, with unresolved D. Trimming took 6 bases from V and 1 from J, leaving 12 bases between them. Germline values: CDR1 MNHEY, CDR2 SVGEGT. The CDR3 runs to 14 residues. CDR3 coding DNA: TGTGCCAGCAGCACCTATACGGGGAACACTGAAGCTTTCTTT. This sequence encodes CASSTYTGNTEAFF.

CDR3 sequence reads: CASSPRTATLEAFF. CDR3 in DNA: TGCGCCAGCAGCCCCAGGACAGCAACACTTGAAGCTTTCTTT. J is TRBJ1-1 and V is TRBV5-1, with D possibly matching TRBD1 (6 bases). The CDR3 has 14 amino acids. Germline V lookup: CDR1 SGHRS, CDR2 YFSETQ. The ends were cut back, 4 bases at V and 7 bases at J, with 17 bases in the middle.

The chain joins TRBV5-4 to TRBJ1-6, with D unresolved. Germline CDR1 and CDR2: SGHNT and YYREEE (reference sequence). This CDR3 contains 15 residues. The V gene lost 0 bases and the J gene lost 7 bases, with 11 bases spanning the gap. In DNA form, the CDR3 reads TGTGCCAGCAGCTTGGTGGCTGTCAGGAATTCACCCCTCCACTTT. It specifies CASSLVAVRNSPLHF.

This chain connects TRBV13 to TRBJ1-2, with a possible D match to TRBD1 (5 bases). The ends were cut back, 5 bases at V and 2 bases at J, with 9 bases in the middle. Germline V gene data show CDR1 as PRHDT and CDR2 as FYEKMQ (reference sequence). The CDR3 consists of 13 residues. The CDR3: CASSRDRNYGYTF. As DNA, the CDR3 is TGTGCCAGCAGCCGCGACAGAAACTATGGCTACACCTTC.